These T cell receptor beta chains were read from a single sample in a study of blood T cell repertoires in COVID-19. Libraries were prepared by immunoSEQ multiplex PCR; TCRdb keeps only in-frame clonotypes and omits some of them. There are 140,000 to 150,000 clones in the sample; 80% to 90% occur only once, and 13% lies in the top ten. Sequences were obtained from peripheral blood. These receptors were collected from a man younger than 30 with COVID-19, enrolled during active disease. Both conserved end residues are part of each CDR3. The order of the fields is D gene, V gene, J gene, CDR3 protein. D genes are given only for firm matches.

D: TRBD1
V: TRBV5-1
J: TRBJ2-7
CDR3: CASSPGTDPPYEQYF

D: NA
V: TRBV28
J: TRBJ1-3
CDR3: CASSPPTVTGNTIYF

D: NA
V: TRBV2
J: TRBJ2-3
CDR3: CASTQEGAGSDTQYF

D: NA
V: TRBV10-2
J: TRBJ2-5
CDR3: CASSELPRGTQYF

D: NA
V: TRBV19
J: TRBJ1-4
CDR3: CASSMRLRAPTNEKLLF

D: TRBD1
V: TRBV29-1
J: TRBJ1-2
CDR3: CSVGKGASGYTF

D: TRBD1
V: TRBV28
J: TRBJ2-7
CDR3: CASSLPRGLDLEQYF

D: NA
V: TRBV2
J: TRBJ2-7
CDR3: CASSVGRDYEQYF

D: NA
V: TRBV6-5
J: TRBJ2-7
CDR3: CASSYSTGGRGEQYF

D: TRBD1
V: TRBV30
J: TRBJ1-6
CDR3: CAWSVRQGGNSPLHF

D: TRBD2
V: TRBV28
J: TRBJ2-2
CDR3: CAINQAGVSTGELFF

D: NA
V: TRBV19
J: TRBJ1-5
CDR3: CASSIGEGGNQPQHF

D: NA
V: TRBV7-9
J: TRBJ2-5
CDR3: CASSFTLGGMGVETQYF

D: TRBD2
V: TRBV2
J: TRBJ2-1
CDR3: CASTAGTSALLGEQFF

D: NA
V: TRBV12-3/TRBV12-4
J: TRBJ2-5
CDR3: CASEHGGGETQYF

D: TRBD2
V: TRBV27
J: TRBJ2-7
CDR3: CASRMGGGSYEQYF

D: NA
V: TRBV11-2
J: TRBJ2-1
CDR3: CASSLVEWEQFF

D: TRBD1
V: TRBV15
J: TRBJ1-1
CDR3: CATSRGRDRPVEAFF

D: TRBD1
V: TRBV28
J: TRBJ2-5
CDR3: CASSFSGGGETQYF

D: TRBD1
V: TRBV5-4
J: TRBJ2-7
CDR3: CASSLGQGSYEQYF

D: TRBD2
V: TRBV6-4
J: TRBJ2-1
CDR3: CASSASGSYNEQFF

D: TRBD1
V: TRBV7-2
J: TRBJ1-2
CDR3: CASSLVFGGQGARYGYTF

D: NA
V: TRBV5-8
J: TRBJ1-6
CDR3: CASSLDQDNSPLHF

D: TRBD2
V: TRBV27
J: TRBJ2-7
CDR3: CASSSRFSGRHEQYF

D: NA
V: TRBV19
J: TRBJ2-5
CDR3: CASSIQGAWETQYF

D: NA
V: TRBV28
J: TRBJ1-2
CDR3: CASSIGGSYGYTF

D: NA
V: TRBV7-2
J: TRBJ2-7
CDR3: CASSQQGGSSYEQYF

D: TRBD2
V: TRBV10-3
J: TRBJ2-5
CDR3: CATALAGGQETQYF

D: TRBD1
V: TRBV6-6
J: TRBJ2-7
CDR3: CASIRGTASYEQYF

D: TRBD1
V: TRBV4-2
J: TRBJ1-2
CDR3: CASSQGLGQGDGYTF

D: NA
V: TRBV10-2
J: TRBJ2-4
CDR3: CASSEYREINIQYF

D: NA
V: TRBV28
J: TRBJ2-7
CDR3: CASSVLSLRIHEQYF